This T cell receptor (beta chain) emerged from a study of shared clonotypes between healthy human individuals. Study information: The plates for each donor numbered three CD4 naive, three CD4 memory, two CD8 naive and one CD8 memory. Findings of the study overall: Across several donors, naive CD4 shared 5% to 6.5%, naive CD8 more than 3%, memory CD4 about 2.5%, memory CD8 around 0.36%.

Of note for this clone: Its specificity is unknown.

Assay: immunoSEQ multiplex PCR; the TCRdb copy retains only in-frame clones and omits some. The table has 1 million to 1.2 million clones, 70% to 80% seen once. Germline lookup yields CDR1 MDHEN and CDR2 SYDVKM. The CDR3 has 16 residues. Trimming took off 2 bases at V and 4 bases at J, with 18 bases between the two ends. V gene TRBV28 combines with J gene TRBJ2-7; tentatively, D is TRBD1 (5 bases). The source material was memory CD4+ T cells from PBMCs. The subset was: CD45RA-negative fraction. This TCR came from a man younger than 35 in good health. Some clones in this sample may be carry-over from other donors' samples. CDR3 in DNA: TGTGCCAGCAGTTTAGTGGCTCAAACAGGTAGTTACGAGCAGTACTTC. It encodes CASSLVAQTGSYEQYF.